These 16 T cell receptor beta chains came from one sample sequenced in a study of blood T cell repertoires in COVID-19. TCRdb keeps only in-frame clones here, not all; method: immunoSEQ multiplex PCR. The sample records about 75,000 clones, about 90% being singletons. Specimen: peripheral blood. All receptors come from a human donor in a cohort sampled during active COVID-19.

The chain links TRBV2 to TRBJ1-1; weak D call: TRBD1 (6 bases). This CDR3 contains 13 residues. The V gene lost 11 bases and the J gene lost 1 base, with 14 bases spanning the gap. The germline gives CDR1 SNHLY, CDR2 FYNNEI. In DNA form, the CDR3 reads TGTGCCGGATCCCGGGACACGAACACTGAAGCTTTCTTT. Translation: CAGSRDTNTEAFF.

Concerning this clone itself: The junction shows a germline mismatch at one end, possibly a read error. V and J are TRBV7-2 and TRBJ2-3, with 8 bases lining up with TRBD2. The CDR3 runs 14 residues. Per the germline V gene, CDR1 is SGHTA and CDR2 is FQGNSA. For the CDR3, the DNA is TGTGCCAGCAGCATAGCGGGGCCCACAGATACGCAGTATTTT. Its translation is CASSIAGPTDTQYF. Full variable domain (outside the CDR3, taken from reference TRBV7-2 and TRBJ2-3): GAGVSQSPSNKVTEKGKDVELRCDPISGHTALYWYRQSLGQGLEFLIYFQGNSAPDKSGLPSDRFSAERTGGSVSTLTIQRTQQEDSAVYLCASSIAGPTDTQYFGPGTRLTVL.

This chain connects TRBV7-9 to TRBJ2-3, with 14 bases matching TRBD2. Trimming removed 8 bases from V and 4 bases from J; junction bases left unmatched: 2. The germline CDR1 and CDR2 sequences are SEHNR and FQNEAQ (reference sequence). The CDR3 is 14 amino acids. CDR3 amino acids: CASGTSGGSDTQYF. CDR3 coding DNA: TGTGCCAGCGGGACTAGCGGGGGCTCAGATACGCAGTATTTT.

This clone was counted only a few times. The chain recombines TRBV3-1 (or the pseudogene TRBV3-2) with TRBJ1-2; 9 nucleotides line up with TRBD1. Germline CDR1 and CDR2: LGHDT and YNNKEL (reference sequence). The junction had 3 bases not matched to a gene; V was cut back by 0 bases and J by 4 bases. The CDR3 is 15 amino acids. Here the CDR3 DNA reads TGTGCCAGCAGCCAAGATACAGGGGGCGGCTATGGCTACACCTTC. As protein: CASSQDTGGGYGYTF.

The chain carries TRBV10-3 and TRBJ1-1; the match to TRBD1 covers 7 bases. The junction had 7 bases not matched to a gene; V was cut back by 5 bases and J by 1 base. This CDR3 region has 15 residues. The germline CDR1 and CDR2 sequences are ENHRY and SYGVKD. The CDR3 region is CAISTWTGPNTEAFF. CDR3 nucleotides: TGTGCCATCAGTACCTGGACAGGACCGAACACTGAAGCTTTCTTT.

This chain links TRBV2 with TRBJ1-2; no reliable D call. V was shortened by 0 bases and J by 4 bases, with 15 bases between the two germline ends. Germline CDR1 SNHLY, CDR2 FYNNEI. CDR3 size: 16 residues. The chain's CDR3 is CASSEARLPAPYGYTF. The DNA for the CDR3 is TGTGCCAGCAGTGAAGCGCGGCTTCCCGCACCCTATGGCTACACCTTC. The entire variable domain, with the rest obtained from reference TRBV2 and TRBJ1-2, is as follows: EPEVTQTPSHQVTQMGQEVILRCVPISNHLYFYWYRQILGQKVEFLVSFYNNEISEKSEIFDDQFSVERPDGSNFTLKIRSTKLEDSAMYFCASSEARLPAPYGYTFGSGTRLTVV.

The chain couples TRBV6-2 or TRBV6-3 to TRBJ2-7; the match to TRBD1 covers 10 bases. The length of the CDR3 is 13 residues. The J segment lost 6 bases and the V segment lost 5 bases, leaving 4 bases of the junction unmatched. Germline loops: CDR1 MNHEY, CDR2 SVGEGT. The DNA of the CDR3 is TGTGCCAGCAGTACGACAGGGGGCCTCGAGCAGTACTTC. This gives the protein CASSTTGGLEQYF.

This clone is categorized as medium-sized (0.01 to 0.1%). The chain has TRBV7-3 and TRBJ1-2, with D possibly being TRBD1 (5 bases). The CDR3 spans 14 residues. Trimming left V 4 bases short and J 4 bases short, with 13 bases between. The V gene's germline CDR1 is SGHTA and CDR2 FQGTGA. CDR3 residues: CASSSKGVSYGYTF. The CDR3 region has the DNA TGTGCCAGCAGCTCGAAAGGGGTATCCTATGGCTACACCTTC. Full variable domain (missing parts from reference TRBV7-3 and TRBJ1-2): GAGVSQTPSNKVTEKGKYVELRCDPISGHTALYWYRQSLGQGPEFLIYFQGTGAADDSGLPNDRFFAVRPEGSVSTLKIQRTERGDSAVYLCASSSKGVSYGYTFGSGTRLTVV.

The V call is TRBV18, the J call TRBJ1-4; D may be TRBD1 (6 bases). The V gene's germline CDR1 is KGHSH and CDR2 LQKENI. Trimming cost V 2 bases and J 6 bases, with 10 bases left between them. The CDR3 runs to 14 residues. DNA for the CDR3: TGTGCCAGCTCACCAGGGCCAGGGGATGAAAAACTGTTTTTT. Translation: CASSPGPGDEKLFF.

This clone has only one observation. This chain uses TRBV9 with TRBJ1-1; D is undetermined. V dropped 2 bases and J dropped 4 bases, with 12 bases sitting between them. The CDR3 sequence is 14 residues long. Germline assignment: CDR1 SGDLS and CDR2 YYNGEE. The CDR3 loop is CASSVGVGGTEAFF. The CDR3 DNA follows: TGTGCCAGCAGCGTTGGGGTAGGAGGCACTGAAGCTTTCTTT.

The chain has TRBV25-1 and TRBJ2-3; the match to TRBD1 covers 8 bases. Germline CDR1 reads MGHDK; CDR2 reads SYGVNS. This CDR3 spans 17 amino acids. V lost 7 bases to trimming and J lost 2 bases; unmatched junction nucleotides: 14. CDR3 region: CASTPRVGTGHTDTQYF. The CDR3 nucleotides are TGTGCCAGCACTCCTCGGGTCGGGACAGGCCACACAGATACGCAGTATTTT.

This clone appeared once. This sample also contains other DNA sequences that code for the same CDR3. The chain carries TRBV6-5 and TRBJ2-7; 14 bases align to TRBD2. Germline CDR1 and CDR2: MNHEY and SVGAGI. The CDR3 is made up of 16 amino acids. The ends lost 2 bases at V and 0 bases at J; junction bases unmatched: 0. The CDR3 DNA reads as TGTGCCAGCAGTTACGGGACTAGCGGGAGCTCCTACGAGCAGTACTTC. This translates into CASSYGTSGSSYEQYF.

This chain uses TRBV28 with TRBJ1-2; D perhaps matches TRBD1 (5 bases). CDR1 MDHEN and CDR2 SYDVKM come from the germline V gene. V was shortened by 5 bases and J by 7 bases, with 17 bases between the two germline ends. The CDR3 is 14 residues long. CDR3 coding DNA: TGTGCCAGCAGTGCTCTTGGGGGGAGTGTTGGCTACACCTTC. Amino acids: CASSALGGSVGYTF.

The V gene is TRBV9, the J gene TRBJ2-6, with TRBD1 matching over 10 bases. The CDR3 has 17 residues. V lost 3 bases to trimming and J lost 4 bases; unmatched junction nucleotides: 7. The V gene's germline CDR1 is SGDLS and CDR2 YYNGEE. In DNA form, the CDR3 reads TGTGCCAGCAGCGCCGGGACAGGGGTACTCGGGGCCAACGTCCTGACTTTC. Protein product: CASSAGTGVLGANVLTF. Together with reference TRBV9 and TRBJ2-6, the CDR3 gives the full variable domain: DSGVTQTPKHLITATGQRVTLRCSPRSGDLSVYWYQQSLDQGLQFLIQYYNGEERAKGNILERFSAQQFPDLHSELNLSSLELGDSALYFCASSAGTGVLGANVLTFGAGSRLTVL.

This chain connects TRBV7-9 to TRBJ2-7; tentative D call: TRBD2 (5 bases). The CDR3 extends over 13 amino acids. Trimming shortened V by 5 bases and J by 6 bases, and 14 bases separated the two germline ends. Germline V gives CDR1 SEHNR, CDR2 FQNEAQ (reference sequence). CDR3 DNA: TGTGCCAGCAGCCCTCCTTGGGGAGCCGAGCAGTACTTC. Translation: CASSPPWGAEQYF.

The chain employs TRBV2 and TRBJ2-5; a weak D match, TRBD1 (6 bases). Per the germline V gene, CDR1 is SNHLY and CDR2 is FYNNEI. This CDR3 has 13 amino acids. The V and J ends lost 7 bases and 0 bases respectively, with 9 bases between them. This CDR3 is CASTTGYQETQYF. CDR3 nucleotides: TGTGCCAGCACCACAGGGTACCAAGAGACCCAGTACTTC.